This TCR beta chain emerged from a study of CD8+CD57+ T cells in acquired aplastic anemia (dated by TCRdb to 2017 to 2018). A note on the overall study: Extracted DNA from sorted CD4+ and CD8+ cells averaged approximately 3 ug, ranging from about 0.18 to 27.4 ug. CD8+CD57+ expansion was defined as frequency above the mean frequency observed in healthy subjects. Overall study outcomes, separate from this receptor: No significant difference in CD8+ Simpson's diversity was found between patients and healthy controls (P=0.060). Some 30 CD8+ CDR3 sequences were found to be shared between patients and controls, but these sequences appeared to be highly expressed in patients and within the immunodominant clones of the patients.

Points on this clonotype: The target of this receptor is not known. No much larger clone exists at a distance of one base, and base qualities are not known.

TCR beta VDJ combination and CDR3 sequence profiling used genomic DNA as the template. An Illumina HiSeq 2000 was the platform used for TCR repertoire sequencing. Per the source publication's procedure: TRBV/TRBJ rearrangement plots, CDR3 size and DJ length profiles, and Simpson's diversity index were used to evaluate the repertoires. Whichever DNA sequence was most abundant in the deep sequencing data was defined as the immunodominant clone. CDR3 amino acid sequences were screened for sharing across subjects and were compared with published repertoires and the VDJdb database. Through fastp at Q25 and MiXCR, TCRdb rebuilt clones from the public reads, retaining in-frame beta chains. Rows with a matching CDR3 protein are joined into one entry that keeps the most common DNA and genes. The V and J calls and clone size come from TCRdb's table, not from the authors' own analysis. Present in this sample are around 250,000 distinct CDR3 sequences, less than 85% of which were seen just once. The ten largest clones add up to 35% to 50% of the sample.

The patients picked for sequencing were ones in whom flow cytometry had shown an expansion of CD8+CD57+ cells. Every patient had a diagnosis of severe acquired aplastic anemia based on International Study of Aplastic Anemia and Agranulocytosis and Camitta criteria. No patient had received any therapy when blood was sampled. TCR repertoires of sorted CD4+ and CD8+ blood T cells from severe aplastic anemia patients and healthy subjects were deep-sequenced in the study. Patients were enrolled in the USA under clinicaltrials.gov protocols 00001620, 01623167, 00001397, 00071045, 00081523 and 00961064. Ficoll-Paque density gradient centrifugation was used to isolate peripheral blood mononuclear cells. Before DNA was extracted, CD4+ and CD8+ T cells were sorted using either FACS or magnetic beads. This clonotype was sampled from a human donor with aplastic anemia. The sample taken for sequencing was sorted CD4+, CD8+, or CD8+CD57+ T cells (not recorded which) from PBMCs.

The CDR3 corresponds to CASSVGVGQGSQYF. The bases read TGTGCCAGCAGCGTGGGCGTAGGACAGGGCAGTCAGTACTTC. The V gene is TRBV9 and the J gene is TRBJ2-4; 8 bases in the junction line up with TRBD1. There are 14 amino acids in the CDR3, from cysteine to phenylalanine inclusive. The retained sequence is limited to the CDR3, 42 bases, with the frame set at the first base. CDR1 SGDLS and CDR2 YYNGEE were looked up in the germline V gene. Compared with germline, V lacks 2 bases and J lacks 12 bases; bases without a gene match: 10.